The clone carrying this TCR beta chain was seen many times. Each diagnosis was grounded in clinical symptoms, serum thyroxine and TRAb, thyroid ultrasound, and orbital computed tomography. Source material for PBMCs was around 10 ml fresh peripheral blood. The data stem from a study of T cells in Graves' hyperthyroidism and ophthalmopathy. Across the whole study: At initial diagnosis, before any treatment had begun, peripheral blood was obtained.

Amplification targeted TCR beta CDR3 regions from RNA transcripts. An initial round of RT-PCR targeting the TCR CDR3 relied on the HTBI primer set. TCRdb analysed the multiplex PCR reads with MiXCR anew, one entry per CDR3 protein. The table lists 250,000 to 400,000 distinct CDR3 sequences, about an eighth of them singletons. The source material was blood. The TCR was taken from a woman between 40 and 50 years old with Graves' ophthalmopathy.

CDR3 nucleotide sequence: TGCGCCAGCACTCCTGGCCAGGGGGCTAACGAGCAGTACTTC. It is translated as CASTPGQGANEQYF. The rearrangement links TRBV10-1 to TRBJ2-7; TRBD1 matches 8 bases. V was pared by 7 bases and J by 5 bases, with 10 bases of the junction left unmatched. Germline lookup yields CDR1 WNHNN and CDR2 SYGVQD (reference sequence). CDR3 size: 14 residues.